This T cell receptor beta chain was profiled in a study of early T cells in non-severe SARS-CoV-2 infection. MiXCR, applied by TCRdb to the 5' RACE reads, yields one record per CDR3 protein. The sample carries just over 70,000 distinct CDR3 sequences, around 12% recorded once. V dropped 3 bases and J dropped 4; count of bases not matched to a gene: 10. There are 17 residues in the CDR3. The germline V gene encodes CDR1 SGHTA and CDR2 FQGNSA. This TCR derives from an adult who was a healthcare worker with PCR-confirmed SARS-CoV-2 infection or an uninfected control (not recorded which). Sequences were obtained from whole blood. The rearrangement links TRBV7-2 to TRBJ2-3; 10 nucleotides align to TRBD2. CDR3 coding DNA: TGTGCCAGCAGCTTTCTCTCAGCGGGGGGGCGGTCAGATACGCAGTATTTT. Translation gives CASSFLSAGGRSDTQYF.